What follows are 7 T cell receptor beta chains derived from one specimen sequenced in a study of blood T cell repertoires in COVID-19. The protocol was immunoSEQ multiplex PCR, while the TCRdb copy is restricted to in-frame clones and leaves out a portion. The sample has about 220,000 clones; around 90% are singletons. The sequenced sample consisted of PBMCs or T cells enriched from blood (not recorded which). These TCRs come from a woman aged 30 to 39 with acute COVID-19.

The chain carries TRBV4-1 and TRBJ2-3; D not resolved. V lost 0 bases and J 2 bases, leaving 6 bases between the germline ends. This CDR3 has 14 amino acids. The V gene's germline CDR1 is MGHRA and CDR2 YSYEKL. The DNA for the CDR3 is TGCGCCAGCAGCCAAGATATAGACACAGATACGCAGTATTTT. Protein product: CASSQDIDTDTQYF.

The chain employs TRBV20-1 and TRBJ2-3, with 16 bases matching TRBD2. The V and J ends lost 3 bases and 5 bases, in that order; junction bases with no gene match: 5. The V gene's germline CDR1 is DFQATT and CDR2 SNEGSKA (reference sequence). The CDR3 has 16 amino acids. CDR3 sequence (DNA): TGCAGTGCTAGTTTGGGACTAGCGGGGGGGCAAGATACGCAGTATTTT. Its protein is CSASLGLAGGQDTQYF.

V usage is TRBV7-2 and J usage is TRBJ2-7; 9 bases agree with TRBD1. CDR1 and CDR2 from the germline V gene are SGHTA and FQGNSA. V dropped 5 bases and J dropped 6; count of bases not matched to a gene: 5. The CDR3 spans 13 residues. The CDR3 sequence: CASSANRGREQYF. The CDR3 nucleotides read TGTGCCAGCAGCGCGAACAGGGGGCGCGAGCAGTACTTC.

Notes on this clone: The same CDR3 can be traced to other DNA sequences in this sample. V is TRBV6-5 and J is TRBJ2-1; 14 bases map to TRBD2. The J segment lost 4 bases and the V segment lost 5 bases, leaving 1 base of the junction unmatched. Per the germline V gene, CDR1 is MNHEY and CDR2 is SVGAGI. The CDR3 runs 15 residues. The DNA for the CDR3 is TGTGCCAGCAGTAGGACTAGCGGGGGGTACAATGAGCAGTTCTTC. Residues: CASSRTSGGYNEQFF.

This clone was detected only once. The CDR3 loop is CASSQDRIRGEAFF. In DNA form, the CDR3 reads TGTGCCAGCAGCCAAGATAGGATCAGGGGTGAAGCTTTCTTT. The chain uses TRBV3-1 (or the pseudogene TRBV3-2) and TRBJ1-1, with D perhaps TRBD1 (6 bases). In germline, CDR1 is LGHDT, CDR2 YNNKEL (reference sequence). The V gene lost 0 bases and the J gene lost 7 bases, with 12 bases spanning the gap. This CDR3 region has 14 residues.

The chain carries TRBV18 and TRBJ1-5; D is unclear. Trimming removed 2 bases from V and 4 bases from J, with 12 bases in between. The V gene's germline CDR1 is KGHSH and CDR2 LQKENI. The CDR3 is made up of 15 amino acids. The CDR3 here is CASSPDPGGNQPQHF. CDR3 DNA: TGTGCCAGCTCACCAGATCCCGGAGGAAATCAGCCCCAGCATTTT.

The CDR3 nucleotides read TGTGCCAGCAGCTTAGAACAGGGGCTCTTCAATCAGCCCCAGCATTTT. Residues: CASSLEQGLFNQPQHF. The rearrangement uses TRBV7-8 and TRBJ1-5; 7 bases line up with TRBD1. The CDR3 length is 16 residues. Trimming cost V 1 base and J 3 bases; bases outside gene matches: 6. CDR1 is SGHVS and CDR2 is FQNEAQ in the germline V gene.